The subject of this entry is one TCR beta chain. Its antigen remains unknown. This sample is drawn from a study of human T cells and chemical hapten exposure. Study-wide background: TCR yields differed between samples (mainly from small differences in pooled library volume).

Unfractionated whole blood yielded the extracted total RNA. As the library was built, unique molecular identifiers were attached to individual cDNA molecules. Authors' processing steps: There were a median of roughly 100,000 TCRs per sample, with a range from roughly 20,000 to 690,600. In TCRdb, the reads were re-called with MiXCR into one record per CDR3 protein. The V and J calls follow TCRdb's processing rather than the paper's. The sample carries fewer than 150,000 distinct CDR3 sequences, around 9% recorded once. The CDR3 sequence is 15 residues long. Germline CDR1 reads SGHVS; CDR2 reads FQNEAQ. Germline trimming cut 3 bases from V and 2 bases from J; bases unmatched to any gene: 6. Study-wide findings and caveats: TCRs exceeding 1 in 1000 frequency stayed unchanged with DPC sensitization.

The chain uses TRBV7-8 and TRBJ2-7; 8 nucleotides line up with TRBD1. The sequence was obtained from a human donor in good health. Some clones in this sample may be carry-over from other donors' samples. The sequenced material came from whole blood. The CDR3 region is CASSFGQGTTYEQYF. The DNA for the CDR3 is TGTGCCAGCAGCTTCGGACAGGGAACTACCTACGAGCAGTACTTC.